A single sample gave rise to the 24 T cell receptor beta chains below, sequenced in a study of T cell repertoires in cytomegalovirus infection. TCRdb recomputed calls from the reads with MiXCR, one row per CDR3 protein. Among roughly 300,000 distinct CDR3 sequences, 8% to 9.5% were seen once, and the ten largest hold 3.5% to 4.5%. The sequenced sample consisted of PBMCs. The receptors shown here come from a human donor in good health (CMV status not recorded). Some clones in this sample may be carry-over from other donors' samples.

The J gene is TRBJ2-4, the V gene TRBV19; D is tentatively TRBD1 or TRBD2 (6 bases each). Germline CDR1 is LNHDA and CDR2 is SQIVND (reference sequence). The CDR3 loop spans 13 amino acids. Trimming stripped 4 bases from V and 3 bases from J, with 7 bases between. Here the CDR3 DNA reads TGTGCCAGTAGTAAGGGGGGCAAAAACATTCAGTACTTC. It encodes CASSKGGKNIQYF.

V usage is TRBV11-2 and J usage is TRBJ2-1; TRBD2 matches 8 bases. Germline V gene sequence: CDR1 SGHAT, CDR2 FQNNGV. V dropped 1 base and J dropped 10; count of bases not matched to a gene: 9. The length of the CDR3 is 15 residues. CDR3 DNA sequence: TGTGCCAGCAGCTTAGGATACAGCGGGAGCATAGAGCAGTTCTTC. Its protein product is CASSLGYSGSIEQFF.

The chain uses TRBV12-5 and TRBJ1-4, with TRBD1 identical over 7 bases. Germline V gene data show CDR1 as LGHNT and CDR2 as FRNRAP. Unmatched junction bases numbered 5, after V lost 6 bases and J lost 7 bases. The CDR3 runs to 13 residues. CDR3: CASGSTGAEKLFF. DNA for the CDR3: TGTGCTAGTGGCTCTACAGGGGCTGAAAAACTGTTTTTT.

This clonotype was counted many times. This chain connects TRBV7-6 to TRBJ1-4; possibly TRBD1 for D (6 bases). The V gene's germline CDR1 is SGHVS and CDR2 FNYEAQ. V lost 4 bases and J 7 bases, leaving 7 bases between the germline ends. CDR3 length: 12 residues. The CDR3 nucleotides are TGTGCCAGCAGCTCGACAGGTGAAAAACTGTTTTTT. This encodes CASSSTGEKLFF.

This clonotype has at least ten counts. This chain links TRBV7-9 with TRBJ2-7; 7 nucleotides agree with TRBD1. Germline CDR1 is SEHNR and CDR2 is FQNEAQ (reference sequence). V was pared by 1 base and J by 5 bases, with 8 bases of the junction left unmatched. CDR3 length: 15 amino acids. The CDR3 DNA reads TGTGCCAGCAGCTTAGGTGAAGGGGGCAAGGACGAGCAGTACTTC. This gives the protein CASSLGEGGKDEQYF.

The chain couples TRBV14 to TRBJ2-5; 7 bases line up with TRBD1. The CDR3 is 15 residues long. CDR1 SGHDN and CDR2 FVKESK come from the germline V gene. With 4 bases clipped from V and 4 bases from J, the junction kept 9 bases outside the gene matches. For the CDR3, the DNA is TGTGCCAGCAGCCTTCTCTCACAGGGGAGAGAGACCCAGTACTTC. Amino acid sequence: CASSLLSQGRETQYF.

This clonotype was recorded at least ten times. The chain carries TRBV7-2 and TRBJ2-1; D uncertain. The CDR3 spans 18 residues. V dropped 0 bases and J dropped 0 bases, with 15 bases sitting between them. The germline gives CDR1 SGHTA, CDR2 FQGNSA. This CDR3 is CASSLARFSFSSYNEQFF. The CDR3 region has the DNA TGTGCCAGCAGCTTAGCCCGATTTAGTTTTAGCTCCTACAATGAGCAGTTCTTC.

This clonotype was counted between two and nine times. The chain has TRBV27 and TRBJ1-1, with D possibly matching TRBD1 (6 bases). This CDR3 has 15 amino acids. The V gene's germline CDR1 is MNHEY and CDR2 SMNVEV (reference sequence). Trimming removed 2 bases from V and 0 bases from J, with 10 bases in between. Here the CDR3 reads CASSLRDTMNTEAFF. The CDR3 DNA reads as TGTGCCAGCAGTTTAAGGGACACTATGAACACTGAAGCTTTCTTT.

This clonotype came up many times. The V and J genes are TRBV7-2 and TRBJ1-1, with 8 nucleotides matching TRBD1. V shed 7 bases, J shed 6 bases, and the junction held 13 bases outside the gene matches. CDR3 length: 15 amino acids. Per the germline V gene, CDR1 is SGHTA and CDR2 is FQGNSA. The CDR3 loop reads CASIPGQAFLAEAFF. The CDR3 DNA is TGTGCCAGCATCCCGGGACAGGCCTTTCTGGCTGAAGCTTTCTTT.

At least ten counts were recorded for this clonotype. The rearrangement joins TRBV19 to TRBJ2-5, with 7 bases identical to TRBD1. Germline CDR1 reads LNHDA; CDR2 reads SQIVND (reference sequence). The CDR3 is 17 amino acids. V trimming: 4 bases; J trimming: 0 bases; junction bases outside the gene matches: 11. The CDR3 reads CASSKQPGQSYQETQYF. DNA of the CDR3: TGTGCCAGTAGTAAACAACCGGGACAGTCATACCAAGAGACCCAGTACTTC.

In its sample, this clonotype was seen many times. The chain combines TRBV15 with TRBJ2-1; a possible D gene is TRBD2 (5 bases). The CDR3 covers 15 residues. The germline V gene has CDR1 LNHNV and CDR2 YYDKDF (reference sequence). Trimming took 6 bases from V and 4 from J, leaving 16 bases between them. DNA for the CDR3: TGTGCCACCAGAAAACCGGGATTGAATTACAATGAGCAGTTCTTC. This encodes CATRKPGLNYNEQFF.

This clonotype was counted a few times. This rearrangement joins TRBV2 to TRBJ2-2; no clear D gene. Germline CDR1 SNHLY, CDR2 FYNNEI. V was clipped by 10 bases and J by 7 bases, with 22 bases between them. This CDR3 contains 15 residues. The CDR3 DNA reads TGTGCCACCATGGATATGGGCGATAAGGGCGGGGAGCTGTTTTTT. Its protein product is CATMDMGDKGGELFF. The full variable domain, in which reference TRBV2 and TRBJ2-2 provide the parts outside the CDR3, is EPEVTQTPSHQVTQMGQEVILRCVPISNHLYFYWYRQILGQKVEFLVSFYNNEISEKSEIFDDQFSVERPDGSNFTLKIRSTKLEDSAMYFCATMDMGDKGGELFFGEGSRLTVL.

This clonotype has at least ten counts. V gene TRBV7-2 combines with J gene TRBJ2-3, with TRBD2 matching over 12 bases. V lost 5 bases and J lost 0; bases outside the gene matches: 6. Germline values: CDR1 SGHTA, CDR2 FQGNSA. CDR3 length: 17 residues. The CDR3 nucleotides are TGTGCCAGCAGCCCGACTAGCGGGAGTGTGAGCACAGATACGCAGTATTTT. Amino acids: CASSPTSGSVSTDTQYF.

In this sample, this clonotype turned up many times. The V gene is TRBV7-9, the J gene TRBJ2-7; 11 nucleotides match TRBD2. Germline V gives CDR1 SEHNR, CDR2 FQNEAQ (reference sequence). The V and J ends lost 7 bases and 6 bases, in that order; junction bases with no gene match: 8. There are 14 residues in the CDR3. The CDR3 bases are TGTGCCAGCACCCAAATAGCGGGAGGGGTCGAGCAGTACTTC. It codes for CASTQIAGGVEQYF.

This clonotype occurred many times. The rearrangement links TRBV7-2 to TRBJ2-3; 12 positions match TRBD2. This CDR3 contains 15 residues. Germline V gene lookup returns CDR1 SGHTA and CDR2 FQGNSA. V shed 6 bases and J 3 bases; nucleotides not matched to a gene: 4. In nucleotides, the CDR3 is TGTGCCAGCAGGAGGACTAGCGGGAAGACAGATACGCAGTATTTT. Translating it yields CASRRTSGKTDTQYF.

The sample holds a few counts of this clonotype. The junction does not match germline at one end; this may be a read error. The chain links TRBV6-5 to TRBJ1-6; D uncertain. CDR3 length equals 13 residues. Germline V gene sequence: CDR1 MNHEY, CDR2 SVGAGI. CDR3 coding DNA: TGTGCCAGCAGATACTTGACATCTTCACCCCTCCACTTT. It translates to CASRYLTSSPLHF.

This sequence joins TRBV28 and TRBJ2-2, with 9 positions matching TRBD2. V lost 1 base, J lost 8 bases, and 11 bases stayed unmatched. The CDR3 is 17 amino acids. Germline V gene sequence: CDR1 MDHEN, CDR2 SYDVKM. The CDR3 loop reads CASSLFAAGGILGELFF. Here the CDR3 DNA reads TGTGCCAGCAGTTTATTCGCAGCGGGAGGTATTTTAGGGGAGCTGTTTTTT.

The sample holds many counts of this clonotype. Here the CDR3 reads CASRTEGRETQYF. Here the CDR3 DNA reads TGTGCCAGCAGGACGGAGGGCCGGGAGACCCAGTACTTC. This chain connects TRBV7-2 to TRBJ2-5, with D perhaps matching TRBD2 (6 bases). This CDR3 region has 13 residues. Germline loops: CDR1 SGHTA, CDR2 FQGNSA. Trimming cost V 6 bases and J 5 bases, with 13 bases left between them.

This clonotype was observed at least ten times. This chain joins TRBV7-2 and TRBJ1-2, with no clear D. Trimming removed 1 base from V and 8 bases from J, with 11 bases in between. This CDR3 region has 13 residues. Germline V gene data show CDR1 as SGHTA and CDR2 as FQGNSA. The CDR3, as DNA: TGTGCCAGCAGCTTAGACAGAGCTAGGGGCTACACCTTC. It translates to CASSLDRARGYTF. The variable domain in full, completed from reference TRBV7-2 and TRBJ1-2, reads GAGVSQSPSNKVTEKGKDVELRCDPISGHTALYWYRQSLGQGLEFLIYFQGNSAPDKSGLPSDRFSAERTGGSVSTLTIQRTQQEDSAVYLCASSLDRARGYTFGSGTRLTVV.

This clonotype was counted at least ten times. The J gene is TRBJ1-1, the V gene TRBV28; no clear D gene. The CDR3 spans 13 residues. From germline, CDR1 is MDHEN and CDR2 SYDVKM. The V end lost 5 bases, the J end lost 2 bases, and 9 bases lay between the germline ends. CDR3 nucleotide sequence: TGTGCCAGCAGTCCCCCCCTTAACACTGAAGCTTTCTTT. Encoded protein: CASSPPLNTEAFF.

CDR3 in amino acids: CASSLGYRETQYF. The DNA of the CDR3 is TGTGCCAGCAGCTTAGGGTATCGAGAGACCCAGTACTTC. The rearrangement links TRBV7-6 to TRBJ2-5, with D unclear. There are 13 residues in the CDR3. V was pared by 1 base and J by 4 bases, with 7 bases between. Looked up from germline, CDR1 is SGHVS and CDR2 is FNYEAQ.

The chain employs TRBV7-2 and TRBJ2-5, with a weak D call TRBD1 (6 bases). The ends were cut back, 7 bases at V and 2 bases at J, with 14 bases in the middle. Germline CDR1 SGHTA, CDR2 FQGNSA. The CDR3 extends over 14 amino acids. DNA of the CDR3: TGTGCCAGCAACGTACAGGGTTTTCAAGAGACCCAGTACTTC. It translates to CASNVQGFQETQYF.

This chain connects TRBV30 to TRBJ2-4, with D tentatively TRBD2 (6 bases). V was cut by 1 base and J by 10 bases, with 14 bases left in between. The germline gives CDR1 GTSNPN, CDR2 SVGIG (reference sequence). The CDR3 spans 13 residues. The DNA for the CDR3 is TGTGCCTGGAGTGAACTAGGAGGGCGGATTCAGTACTTC. Amino acids: CAWSELGGRIQYF. Together with reference TRBV30 and TRBJ2-4, the CDR3 gives the full variable domain: SQTIHQWPATLVQPVGSPLSLECTVEGTSNPNLYWYRQAAGRGLQLLFYSVGIGQISSEVPQNLSASRPQDRQFILSSKKLLLSDSGFYLCAWSELGGRIQYFGAGTRLSVL.

This clonotype was seen more than once but under ten times. This sequence joins TRBV27 and TRBJ2-2, with D unclear. The CDR3 length is 14 residues. Germline V lookup: CDR1 MNHEY, CDR2 SMNVEV (reference sequence). Trimming pared 7 bases from V and 4 bases from J, leaving 13 bases between. The CDR3: CASTPGPRTGELFF. The CDR3 nucleotides read TGTGCCAGCACCCCTGGGCCTCGCACCGGGGAGCTGTTTTTT.